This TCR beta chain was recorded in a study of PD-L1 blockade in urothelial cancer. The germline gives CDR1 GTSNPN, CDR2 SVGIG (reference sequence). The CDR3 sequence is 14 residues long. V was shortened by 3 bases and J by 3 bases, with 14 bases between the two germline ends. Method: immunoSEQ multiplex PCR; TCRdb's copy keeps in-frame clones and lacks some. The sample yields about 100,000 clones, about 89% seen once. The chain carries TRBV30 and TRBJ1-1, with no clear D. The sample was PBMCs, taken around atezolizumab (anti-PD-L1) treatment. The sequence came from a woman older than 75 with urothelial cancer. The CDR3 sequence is CAWSSGGLYTEAFF. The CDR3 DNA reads TGTGCCTGGAGCTCAGGAGGGTTGTACACTGAAGCTTTCTTT.